This T cell receptor (beta chain) was obtained from a study of sequential checkpoint blockade in melanoma. Looking at the study overall: Patients were randomized 1:1 to nivolumab-then-ipilimumab or ipilimumab-then-nivolumab first-line. Maintenance nivolumab came after either treatment sequence.

Treatment in this sample: randomized to nivolumab then ipilimumab (arm A) or the reverse (arm B). Patients had received no earlier DNA-damaging chemotherapy. Live CD3+CD8+ CD19− CD56− cells were sorted from PBMCs. Per the germline V gene, CDR1 is SGHRS and CDR2 is YFSETQ. The CDR3 length is 16 residues. The V gene lost 0 bases and the J gene lost 0 bases, with 12 bases spanning the gap. Method: immunoSEQ multiplex PCR; TCRdb's copy keeps in-frame clones and lacks some. The table lists more than 35,000 clones, roughly 88% of them singletons. This TCR was recovered from a human donor with melanoma. The sample here was CD8+ T cells sorted from blood (inferred from file names), taken from a patient given nivolumab and ipilimumab in sequence. The chain recombines TRBV5-1 with TRBJ1-1; D gene ambiguous. CDR3 in amino acids: CASSLAAAVMNTEAFF. The CDR3, as DNA: TGCGCCAGCAGCTTGGCGGCGGCAGTCATGAACACTGAAGCTTTCTTT.